This entry features one T cell receptor beta chain sequence. Its antigen is currently unknown. Germline trimming cut 4 bases from V and 4 bases from J; bases unmatched to any gene: 8. This CDR3 has 16 residues. The germline V gene encodes CDR1 SGHTA and CDR2 FQGTGA. The data are from a study of spatial heterogeneity in lung cancer. In the study overall: A T cell module score from matched bulk RNA-seq correlated strongly with TCR transcript counts in tumor regions. The library had UMIs, and each TCR and UMI pair averaged more than ten raw reads. General study findings and limits: Higher tumor mutation counts went along with higher counts of expanded intratumoral alpha and beta TCRs.

TCRdb re-derived calls from the 5' RACE reads in MiXCR, one entry per CDR3 protein. The table includes about 9,400 distinct CDR3 sequences, around 6% detected once. The time point is: sample taken at primary tumor resection. The donors were 70 or so patients with non-small cell lung cancer that was early-stage and untreated. No cell sorting; template was whole RNA from tumor, lung tissue or PBMC. The material sequenced was lung tumor tissue, taken at surgery. The chain couples TRBV7-3 to TRBJ2-2; 8 positions agree with TRBD2. This sequence was found in a male donor with early-stage non-small cell lung cancer. CDR3 sequence: CASSYPGGDLTGELFF. CDR3 in DNA: TGTGCCAGCAGCTACCCCGGGGGGGACCTCACCGGGGAGCTGTTTTTT.